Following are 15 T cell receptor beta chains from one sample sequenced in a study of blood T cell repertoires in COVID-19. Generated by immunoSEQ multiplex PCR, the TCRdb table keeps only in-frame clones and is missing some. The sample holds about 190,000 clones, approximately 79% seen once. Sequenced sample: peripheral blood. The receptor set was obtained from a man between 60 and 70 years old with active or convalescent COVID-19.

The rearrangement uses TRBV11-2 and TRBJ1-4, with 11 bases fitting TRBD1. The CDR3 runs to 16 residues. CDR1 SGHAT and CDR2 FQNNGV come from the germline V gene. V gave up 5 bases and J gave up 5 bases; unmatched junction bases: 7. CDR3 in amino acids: CASSTDRGRLNEKLFF. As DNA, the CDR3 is TGTGCCAGCAGCACGGACAGGGGGCGGTTGAATGAAAAACTGTTTTTT. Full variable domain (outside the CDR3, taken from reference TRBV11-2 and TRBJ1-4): EAGVAQSPRYKIIEKRQSVAFWCNPISGHATLYWYQQILGQGPKLLIQFQNNGVVDDSQLPKDRFSAERLKGVDSTLKIQPAKLEDSAVYLCASSTDRGRLNEKLFFGSGTQLSVL.

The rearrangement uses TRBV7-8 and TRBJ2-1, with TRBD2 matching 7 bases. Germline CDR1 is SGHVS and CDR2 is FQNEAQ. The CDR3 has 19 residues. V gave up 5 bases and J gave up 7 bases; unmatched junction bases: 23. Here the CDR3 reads CASSAGRIRLALKMNEQFF. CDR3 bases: TGTGCCAGCAGCGCCGGACGGATAAGACTAGCCCTGAAGATGAATGAGCAGTTCTTC. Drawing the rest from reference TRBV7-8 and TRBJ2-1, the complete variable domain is GAGVSQSPRYKVAKRGQDVALRCDPISGHVSLFWYQQALGQGPEFLTYFQNEAQLDKSGLPSDRFFAERPEGSVSTLKIQRTQQEDSAVYLCASSAGRIRLALKMNEQFFGPGTRLTVL.

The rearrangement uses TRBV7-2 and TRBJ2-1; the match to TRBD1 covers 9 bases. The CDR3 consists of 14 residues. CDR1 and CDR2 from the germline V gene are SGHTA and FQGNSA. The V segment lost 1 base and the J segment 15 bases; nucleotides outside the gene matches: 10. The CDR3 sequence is CASSLDRGPRRRFF. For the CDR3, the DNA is TGTGCCAGCAGCTTAGACAGGGGGCCTAGGAGGCGGTTCTTC.

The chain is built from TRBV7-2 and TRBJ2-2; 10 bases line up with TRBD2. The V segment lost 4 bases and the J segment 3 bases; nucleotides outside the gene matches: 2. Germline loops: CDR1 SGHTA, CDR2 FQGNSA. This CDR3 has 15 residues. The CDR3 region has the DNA TGTGCCAGCAGCTCGACTAGCGGGCACACCGGGGAGCTGTTTTTT. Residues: CASSSTSGHTGELFF.

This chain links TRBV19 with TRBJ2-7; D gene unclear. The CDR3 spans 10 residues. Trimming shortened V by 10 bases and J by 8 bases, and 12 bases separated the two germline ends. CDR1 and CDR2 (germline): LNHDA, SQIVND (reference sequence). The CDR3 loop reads CANRRPQQYF. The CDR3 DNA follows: TGTGCCAACAGACGGCCTCAGCAGTACTTC.

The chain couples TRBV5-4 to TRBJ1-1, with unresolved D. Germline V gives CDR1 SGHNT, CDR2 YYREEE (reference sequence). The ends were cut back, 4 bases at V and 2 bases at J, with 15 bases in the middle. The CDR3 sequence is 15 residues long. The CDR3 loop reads CASSTPRGDNTEAFF. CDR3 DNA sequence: TGTGCCAGCAGCACACCCCGAGGAGATAACACTGAAGCTTTCTTT.

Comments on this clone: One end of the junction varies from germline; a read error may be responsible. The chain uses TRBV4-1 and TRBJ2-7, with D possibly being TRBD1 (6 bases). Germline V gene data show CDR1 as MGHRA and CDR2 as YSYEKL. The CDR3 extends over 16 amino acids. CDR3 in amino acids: CASSQDGGLPSHEQYF. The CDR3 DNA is TGCGCCAGCAGCCAAGATGGGGGCTTACCCTCCCACGAGCAGTACTTC.

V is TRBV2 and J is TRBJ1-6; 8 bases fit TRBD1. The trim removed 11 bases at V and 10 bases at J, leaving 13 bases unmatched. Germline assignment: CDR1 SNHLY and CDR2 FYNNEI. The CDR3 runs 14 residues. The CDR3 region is CARSSGQGGSPLHF. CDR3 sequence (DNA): TGTGCCCGGAGTTCAGGACAGGGTGGATCACCCCTCCACTTT.

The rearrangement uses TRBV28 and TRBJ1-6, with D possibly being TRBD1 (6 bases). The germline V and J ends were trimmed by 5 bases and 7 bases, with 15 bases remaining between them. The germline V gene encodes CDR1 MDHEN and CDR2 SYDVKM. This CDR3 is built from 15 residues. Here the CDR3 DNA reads TGTGCCAGCAGTCCTCCGGGAAGGGGGAATTCACCCCTCCACTTT. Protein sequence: CASSPPGRGNSPLHF.

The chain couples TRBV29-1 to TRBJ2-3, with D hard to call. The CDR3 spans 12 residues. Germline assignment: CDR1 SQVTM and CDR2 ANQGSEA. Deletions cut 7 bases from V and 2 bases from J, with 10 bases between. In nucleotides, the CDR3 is TGCAGCGCCCGTCCGTCCACAGATACGCAGTATTTT. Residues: CSARPSTDTQYF.

The CDR3 bases are TGTGCCAGCAGCCCTGGCATGGGGCTCAGCGGGAGATTCGACCTCCACGAGCAGTACTTC. Amino acid sequence: CASSPGMGLSGRFDLHEQYF. V is TRBV21-1 and J is TRBJ2-7; the D call of TRBD2 is as the table states it, not checked on the DNA. TRBV21-1 constitutes a pseudogene. CDR3 length: 20 amino acids.

The DNA for the CDR3 is TGTGCCAGCAGGAACACAGGGGGAGCCTACGAGCAGTACTTC. Protein product: CASRNTGGAYEQYF. This chain links TRBV2 with TRBJ2-7; 8 bases fit TRBD1. This CDR3 has 14 residues. The V gene end was trimmed by 6 bases and the J gene end by 2 bases; junction bases not matched to a gene: 6. The germline V gene has CDR1 SNHLY and CDR2 FYNNEI.

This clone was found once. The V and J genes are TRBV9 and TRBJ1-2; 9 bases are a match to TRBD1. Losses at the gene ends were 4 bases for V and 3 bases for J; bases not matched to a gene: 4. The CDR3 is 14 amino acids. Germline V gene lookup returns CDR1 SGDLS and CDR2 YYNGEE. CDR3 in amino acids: CASSLQGADYGYTF. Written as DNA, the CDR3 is TGTGCCAGCAGCCTACAGGGGGCCGACTATGGCTACACCTTC.

The CDR3 reads CASSYSIEGLASPDTQYF. DNA for the CDR3: TGTGCCAGCAGTTACAGCATCGAGGGACTAGCGTCTCCAGATACGCAGTATTTT. The V call is TRBV6-2 or TRBV6-3, the J call TRBJ2-3; 10 bases fit TRBD2. This CDR3 has 18 amino acids. The ends lost 2 bases at V and 4 bases at J; junction bases unmatched: 12. Germline values: CDR1 MNHEY, CDR2 SVGEGT.

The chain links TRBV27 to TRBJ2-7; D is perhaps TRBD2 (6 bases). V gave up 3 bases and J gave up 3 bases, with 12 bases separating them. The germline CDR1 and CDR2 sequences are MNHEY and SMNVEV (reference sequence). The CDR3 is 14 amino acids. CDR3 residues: CASSLTRALYEQYF. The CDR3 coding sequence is TGTGCCAGCAGTTTGACTAGGGCCCTCTACGAGCAGTACTTC.